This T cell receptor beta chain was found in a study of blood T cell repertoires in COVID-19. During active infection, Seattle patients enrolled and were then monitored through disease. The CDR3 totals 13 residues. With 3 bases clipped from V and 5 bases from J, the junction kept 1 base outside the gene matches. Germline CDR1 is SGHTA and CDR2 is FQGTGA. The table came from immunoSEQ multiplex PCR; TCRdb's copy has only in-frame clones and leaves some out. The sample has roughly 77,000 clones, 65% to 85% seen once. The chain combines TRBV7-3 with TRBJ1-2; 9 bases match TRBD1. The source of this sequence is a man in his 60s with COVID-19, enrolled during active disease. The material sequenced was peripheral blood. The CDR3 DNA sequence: TGTGCCAGCAGCTTCGGACAGGGGTATGGCTACACCTTC. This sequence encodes CASSFGQGYGYTF.